A single sample is the source of the 15 T cell receptor beta chains below, sequenced in a study of tumor-infiltrating lymphocytes in localized non-small cell lung cancer. The method was immunoSEQ multiplex PCR; TCRdb's version includes in-frame clones alone and lacks a portion of them. The sample shows 15,000 to 20,000 clones, 55% to 75% of them seen only once. Material for sequencing was lung tumor tissue. These receptors all stem from a human donor with non-small cell lung cancer.

The J gene is TRBJ1-5, the V gene TRBV18, with D possibly being TRBD1 (5 bases). The CDR3 is 15 residues long. Germline assignment: CDR1 KGHSH and CDR2 LQKENI. The V and J ends lost 2 bases and 3 bases respectively, with 11 bases between them. CDR3 nucleotides: TGTGCCAGCTCACCAGGCACCGGGGCCAATCAGCCCCAGCATTTT. Translation gives CASSPGTGANQPQHF.

This rearrangement joins TRBV29-1 to TRBJ1-1, with D unclear. The CDR3 is 16 residues long. Germline CDR1 and CDR2: SQVTM and ANQGSEA. V shed 3 bases and J shed 11 bases, with 28 bases lying between them. The CDR3: CSVDGGPEPLLGRAFF. As DNA, the CDR3 is TGCAGCGTTGACGGCGGACCCGAACCCCTCCTAGGTCGGGCTTTCTTT. Full variable domain (outside the CDR3, taken from reference TRBV29-1 and TRBJ1-1): SAVISQKPSRDICQRGTSLTIQCQVDSQVTMMFWYRQQPGQSLTLIATANQGSEATYESGFVIDKFPISRPNLTFSTLTVSNMSPEDSSIYLCSVDGGPEPLLGRAFFGQGTRLTVV.

The chain recombines TRBV29-1 with TRBJ1-1; 9 bases agree with TRBD1. From germline, CDR1 is SQVTM and CDR2 ANQGSEA. Unmatched junction bases numbered 8, after V lost 5 bases and J lost 4 bases. The CDR3 runs 14 residues. Here the CDR3 DNA reads TGCAGCGTTCGTAGCCCGACAGGGGGCACTGAAGCTTTCTTT. Protein product: CSVRSPTGGTEAFF.

This chain joins TRBV19 and TRBJ1-1; 9 nucleotides match TRBD1. Germline V CDR1 and CDR2: LNHDA, SQIVND (reference sequence). CDR3 length: 16 amino acids. Trimming removed 6 bases from V and 1 base from J; junction bases left unmatched: 9. DNA for the CDR3: TGTGCCAGTAGAAAAAACGCGGGACAGGGGAACACTGAAGCTTTCTTT. Translation: CASRKNAGQGNTEAFF.

The count of this clone is one. The J gene is TRBJ1-5, the V gene TRBV19; 7 bases are a match to TRBD1. CDR1 and CDR2 from the germline V gene are LNHDA and SQIVND (reference sequence). Unmatched junction bases numbered 12, after V lost 4 bases and J lost 0 bases. The CDR3 loop spans 18 amino acids. This chain's CDR3 is CASSTTGFAADSNQPQHF. As DNA, the CDR3 is TGTGCCAGTAGTACGACAGGGTTTGCGGCCGATAGCAATCAGCCCCAGCATTTT.

The genes are TRBV10-1 and TRBJ1-1, with no clear D. V lost 4 bases, J lost 4 bases, and 7 bases lay in between. Germline-derived CDR1 and CDR2 are WNHNN and SYGVQD (reference sequence). CDR3 length equals 12 residues. The CDR3 DNA sequence: TGCGCCAGCAGTGGCCCGGGCACTGAAGCTTTCTTT. Its translation: CASSGPGTEAFF.

The chain employs TRBV6-5 and TRBJ1-6; the D gene is possibly TRBD1 (5 bases). The CDR3 is 15 amino acids. Germline V gene data show CDR1 as MNHEY and CDR2 as SVGAGI. The V gene lost 0 bases and the J gene lost 10 bases, with 13 bases spanning the gap. The chain's CDR3 is CASSYSRAGRSPLHF. DNA of the CDR3: TGTGCCAGCAGTTACTCGAGGGCAGGGCGATCACCCCTCCACTTT.

This chain joins TRBV5-1 and TRBJ2-1; TRBD2 agrees at 12 bases. The length of the CDR3 is 14 residues. With V trimmed by 7 bases and J by 8 bases, 7 bases remained unmatched. CDR1 and CDR2 from the germline V gene are SGHRS and YFSETQ. In nucleotides, the CDR3 is TGCGCCAGCGCGACTAGCGGGGGTTACGATGAGCAGTTCTTC. This sequence encodes CASATSGGYDEQFF.

V and J are TRBV7-6 and TRBJ2-5, with TRBD1 as a possible D gene (5 bases). The CDR3 spans 11 residues. Germline lookup yields CDR1 SGHVS and CDR2 FNYEAQ. Trimming removed 5 bases at V and 7 bases at J, with 8 bases between. CDR3 bases: TGTGCCAGCAGCCAGCAGGGGACCCAGTACTTC. Translated: CASSQQGTQYF.

The J gene is TRBJ2-1, the V gene TRBV30, with D possibly being TRBD1 or TRBD2 (6 bases each). Trimming left V 4 bases short and J 6 bases short, with 22 bases between. The germline CDR1 and CDR2 sequences are GTSNPN and SVGIG (reference sequence). CDR3 length: 16 residues. CDR3 loop: CAWTPQGMVGGNEQFF. CDR3 in DNA: TGTGCCTGGACCCCGCAGGGGATGGTCGGGGGCAATGAGCAGTTCTTC. The entire variable domain, with the rest obtained from reference TRBV30 and TRBJ2-1, is as follows: SQTIHQWPATLVQPVGSPLSLECTVEGTSNPNLYWYRQAAGRGLQLLFYSVGIGQISSEVPQNLSASRPQDRQFILSSKKLLLSDSGFYLCAWTPQGMVGGNEQFFGPGTRLTVL.

The gene calls are TRBV28 and TRBJ2-7; TRBD1 matches at 8 bases. CDR3 size: 14 residues. Germline CDR1 and CDR2: MDHEN and SYDVKM. Unmatched junction bases numbered 5, after V lost 6 bases and J lost 1 base. The CDR3 loop reads CASSWGDRSYEQYF. CDR3 sequence (DNA): TGTGCCAGCAGCTGGGGGGACAGGTCCTACGAGCAGTACTTC.

This clone was recorded a few times. The chain uses TRBV6-1 and TRBJ1-2, with D unclear. V lost 5 bases and J lost 6, with 16 bases in between. The germline V gene encodes CDR1 MNHNS and CDR2 SASEGT. The CDR3 loop spans 14 amino acids. The CDR3 region has the DNA TGTGCCAGCAGTCGGCAGCAGGCGGACGATGGCTACACCTTC. This translates into CASSRQQADDGYTF.

This chain's CDR3 is CASSLDGRGYTF. The CDR3 nucleotides are TGTGCCAGCAGCTTAGACGGGAGGGGCTACACCTTC. The chain has TRBV11-2 and TRBJ1-2; the D is unclear. Trimming took off 0 bases at V and 8 bases at J, with 7 bases between the two ends. The CDR3 is 12 amino acids. Germline V lookup: CDR1 SGHAT, CDR2 FQNNGV.

The gene calls are TRBV14 and TRBJ2-3; no definite D call. Germline V lookup: CDR1 SGHDN, CDR2 FVKESK. Between the trimmed V and J ends, which lost 1 base and 0 bases, there was a span of 14 bases. The CDR3 is 17 amino acids. The CDR3 loop reads CASSQGGFSPSTDTQYF. As DNA, the CDR3 is TGTGCCAGCAGCCAAGGTGGTTTTAGCCCTAGCACAGATACGCAGTATTTT.

The sample holds a few counts of this clone. This chain links TRBV7-9 with TRBJ2-3, with D unclear. V was clipped by 1 base and J by 2 bases, with 7 bases between them. The CDR3 has 14 residues. Germline loops: CDR1 SEHNR, CDR2 FQNEAQ (reference sequence). The CDR3 region is CASSLELFTDTQYF. DNA for the CDR3: TGTGCCAGCAGCTTAGAGCTCTTCACAGATACGCAGTATTTT.